One sample yielded the 8 T cell receptor beta chains listed below, sequenced in a study of siplizumab effects on memory and regulatory T cells. Libraries were prepared by immunoSEQ multiplex PCR; TCRdb keeps only in-frame clonotypes and omits some of them. The data contain 80,000 to 95,000 clones, more than 85% of them seen just once; the ten biggest clones take up roughly 18%. Sequencing was carried out using CD8+ T cells sorted from blood. These receptors were collected from a human donor in good health.

This chain joins TRBV5-8 and TRBJ2-1; D remains ambiguous. Germline V gene sequence: CDR1 SGHTS, CDR2 YDEGEE. The CDR3 spans 17 residues. V was pared by 4 bases and J by 1 base, with 18 bases between. CDR3: CASSHPDGVGSYNEQFF. The CDR3 DNA is TGTGCCAGCAGCCACCCGGACGGTGTGGGGTCCTACAATGAGCAGTTCTTC.

The gene calls are TRBV6-6 and TRBJ2-7; D is unresolved. CDR3 size: 13 residues. Trimming pared 2 bases from V and 2 bases from J, leaving 7 bases between. Germline V gene sequence: CDR1 MNHNY, CDR2 SVGAGI (reference sequence). CDR3 sequence reads: CASSYDPAYEQYF. The CDR3 DNA sequence: TGTGCCAGCAGTTACGATCCTGCCTACGAGCAGTACTTC.

V usage is TRBV7-8 and J usage is TRBJ2-1; the match to TRBD2 covers 8 bases. V gave up 5 bases and J gave up 2 bases; unmatched junction bases: 8. CDR1 SGHVS and CDR2 FQNEAQ come from the germline V gene. CDR3 size: 16 residues. For the CDR3, the DNA is TGTGCCAGCAGCCCGCGACTAGCGCCTACCTACAATGAGCAGTTCTTC. Translating gives CASSPRLAPTYNEQFF.

The chain combines TRBV5-6 with TRBJ2-6, with a possible D match to TRBD1 (6 bases). Trimming cost V 4 bases and J 4 bases, with 9 bases left between them. Germline V gene sequence: CDR1 SGHDT, CDR2 YYEEEE. CDR3 length: 14 residues. Here the CDR3 reads CASSTGSGANVLTF. CDR3 coding DNA: TGTGCCAGCAGCACAGGGTCGGGGGCCAACGTCCTGACTTTC.

V is TRBV19 and J is TRBJ2-7; 7 bases are a match to TRBD1. The ends lost 4 bases at V and 5 bases at J; junction bases unmatched: 5. Germline CDR1 is LNHDA and CDR2 is SQIVND (reference sequence). CDR3 length: 13 residues. The CDR3 loop is CASSTNTGDEQYF. For the CDR3, the DNA is TGTGCCAGTAGTACCAATACAGGGGACGAGCAGTACTTC.

The chain carries TRBV27 and TRBJ2-1; D may be TRBD1 (6 bases). The V and J ends lost 5 bases and 11 bases respectively, with 13 bases between them. The CDR3 has 12 residues. Germline loops: CDR1 MNHEY, CDR2 SMNVEV (reference sequence). The CDR3 DNA reads as TGTGCCAGCAGTAACAACAGGGCCAAGCAGTTCTTC. It codes for CASSNNRAKQFF.

This clone appeared a single time. The chain joins TRBV7-6 to TRBJ2-1; D gene unclear. Germline values: CDR1 SGHVS, CDR2 FNYEAQ. The CDR3 extends over 13 amino acids. Trimming removed 1 base from V and 5 bases from J, with 6 bases in between. The DNA of the CDR3 is TGTGCCAGCAGCTTAGGGTATAACAATGAGCAGTTCTTC. It specifies CASSLGYNNEQFF.

The chain links TRBV19 to TRBJ2-7, with a tentative D call TRBD2 (5 bases). CDR3 length equals 14 residues. The germline gives CDR1 LNHDA, CDR2 SQIVND (reference sequence). V was clipped by 1 base and J by 5 bases, with 12 bases between them. The CDR3 spells CASSIGRGGDEQYF. The DNA of the CDR3 is TGTGCCAGTAGTATAGGCCGGGGTGGAGACGAGCAGTACTTC. Looking up the rest from reference TRBV19 and TRBJ2-7 gives the full variable domain: DGGITQSPKYLFRKEGQNVTLSCEQNLNHDAMYWYRQDPGQGLRLIYYSQIVNDFQKGDIAEGYSVSREKKESFPLTVTSAQKNPTAFYLCASSIGRGGDEQYFGPGTRLTVT.